Shown below are 19 T cell receptor beta chains from a single sample sequenced in a study of stem cell transplantation in POMP-related autoinflammatory disease. Repertoires were generated with immunoSEQ multiplex PCR, while TCRdb's copy carries only in-frame clones and drops some. The data show some 29,000 clones, just over 85% seen once. The sample here was CD4+ T cells from PBMCs, taken before stem cell transplantation. The source of these receptors is a human donor with POMP-related autoinflammation and immune dysregulation (PRAID).

The chain combines TRBV16 with TRBJ2-3; the D gene is possibly TRBD2 (5 bases). This CDR3 spans 15 amino acids. The V end was cut by 2 bases, the J end by 6 bases, with 15 bases between. Germline lookup yields CDR1 KGHSY and CDR2 FQNENV. In DNA form, the CDR3 reads TGTGCCAGCAGCCAAGTTGGTACCTCGGGGGATACGCAGTATTTT. Translating it yields CASSQVGTSGDTQYF.

J is TRBJ2-7 and V is TRBV7-6; 7 bases match TRBD1. After removal of 4 bases from V and 2 bases from J, the junction contained 2 bases not matched to a gene. The CDR3 contains 13 residues. Germline CDR1 reads SGHVS; CDR2 reads FNYEAQ. CDR3 loop: CASSYGTAYEQYF. The DNA of the CDR3 is TGTGCCAGCAGCTACGGGACAGCCTACGAGCAGTACTTC.

The chain employs TRBV28 and TRBJ1-2, with D unclear. Germline V gene sequence: CDR1 MDHEN, CDR2 SYDVKM. V dropped 4 bases and J dropped 2 bases, with 5 bases sitting between them. CDR3 length: 12 amino acids. Written as DNA, the CDR3 is TGTGCCAGCAGTTCGCAGAACTATGGCTACACCTTC. Translating gives CASSSQNYGYTF.

The chain couples TRBV6-1 to TRBJ2-3; 11 bases are a match to TRBD1. V gave up 8 bases and J gave up 4 bases; unmatched junction bases: 8. CDR1 and CDR2 from the germline V gene are MNHNS and SASEGT. This CDR3 is built from 15 residues. The CDR3 loop is CASLRDRGFADTQYF. As DNA, the CDR3 is TGTGCCAGCCTCCGGGACAGGGGGTTTGCAGATACGCAGTATTTT.

The V and J genes are TRBV4-1 and TRBJ2-5; the match to TRBD2 covers 8 bases. Per germline, CDR1 MGHRA and CDR2 YSYEKL. The V and J ends lost 3 bases and 5 bases, in that order; junction bases with no gene match: 8. The CDR3 is 15 amino acids. CDR3 DNA: TGCGCCAGCAGCCAGGGACTAGTCGGGTCGGAGACCCAGTACTTC. Translating gives CASSQGLVGSETQYF.

In this sample, this clone turned up once. CDR3 in amino acids: CASSLSQGAVFEKLFF. The CDR3 DNA sequence: TGTGCCAGCAGTTTAAGTCAGGGGGCGGTTTTTGAAAAACTGTTTTTT. The rearrangement joins TRBV28 to TRBJ1-4, with 8 bases that match TRBD1. V lost 2 bases and J lost 7; bases outside the gene matches: 9. The CDR3 totals 16 residues. Per germline, CDR1 MDHEN and CDR2 SYDVKM. The variable domain in full, completed from reference TRBV28 and TRBJ1-4, reads DVKVTQSSRYLVKRTGEKVFLECVQDMDHENMFWYRQDPGLGLRLIYFSYDVKMKEKGDIPEGYSVSREKKERFSLILESASTNQTSMYLCASSLSQGAVFEKLFFGSGTQLSVL.

In the case of this clone: Other DNA sequences within the sample encode an identical CDR3. The chain is built from TRBV5-1 and TRBJ2-2; D uncertain. The CDR3 is made up of 13 amino acids. With 4 bases removed from V and 2 bases from J, the gap between germline ends came to 6 bases. Germline CDR1 is SGHRS and CDR2 is YFSETQ. In DNA, the CDR3 is TGCGCCAGCAGCCTTGACAACACCGGGGAGCTGTTTTTT. Protein: CASSLDNTGELFF.

This clone occurred once. The rearrangement joins TRBV4-2 to TRBJ1-2; D gene ambiguous. Trimming cost V 4 bases and J 8 bases, with 14 bases left between them. Germline V gene sequence: CDR1 LGHNA, CDR2 YNFKEQ. The CDR3 is made up of 13 amino acids. DNA of the CDR3: TGTGCCAGCAGCCGGACCGATACTATGGGCTACACCTTC. Translation: CASSRTDTMGYTF.

V is TRBV9 and J is TRBJ2-2, with 8 bases aligning to TRBD2. In germline, CDR1 is SGDLS, CDR2 YYNGEE. The CDR3 loop spans 16 amino acids. V was pared by 0 bases and J by 1 base, with 2 bases of the junction left unmatched. CDR3 region: CASSVESGGNTGELFF. The CDR3 DNA reads TGTGCCAGCAGCGTAGAGAGCGGGGGGAACACCGGGGAGCTGTTTTTT.

The CDR3 here is CASSPGTGGEYQPQHF. The CDR3 DNA reads TGCGCCAGCAGCCCCGGGACAGGGGGCGAATATCAGCCCCAGCATTTT. This chain connects TRBV5-1 to TRBJ1-5, with TRBD1 matching 12 bases. The CDR3 has 16 amino acids. Trimming took 4 bases from V and 5 from J; bases not matched to a gene: 7. Germline CDR1 reads SGHRS; CDR2 reads YFSETQ.

V gene TRBV19 combines with J gene TRBJ1-5; D remains ambiguous. This CDR3 has 16 residues. Trimming left V 0 bases short and J 0 bases short, with 9 bases between. Germline values: CDR1 LNHDA, CDR2 SQIVND (reference sequence). In DNA form, the CDR3 reads TGTGCCAGTAGTATAGACAGAGTCTATAGCAATCAGCCCCAGCATTTT. This gives the protein CASSIDRVYSNQPQHF.

This clone was detected a few times. The chain recombines TRBV4-1 with TRBJ1-5, with D possibly being TRBD1 (6 bases). The germline V gene encodes CDR1 MGHRA and CDR2 YSYEKL. V lost 0 bases to trimming and J lost 0 bases, with 15 bases between them. The CDR3 length is 18 residues. Here the CDR3 DNA reads TGCGCCAGCAGCCAAGATAGCGGGGGCTTCTATAGCAATCAGCCCCAGCATTTT. This encodes CASSQDSGGFYSNQPQHF.

The chain employs TRBV19 and TRBJ2-4; TRBD1 matches at 9 bases. Germline loops: CDR1 LNHDA, CDR2 SQIVND (reference sequence). The CDR3 consists of 13 residues. V shed 5 bases, J shed 8 bases, and the junction held 4 bases outside the gene matches. The CDR3 DNA is TGTGCCAGTAGTCAAGACAGGGGGTACATTCAGTACTTC. Its protein is CASSQDRGYIQYF.

V is TRBV6-6 and J is TRBJ1-1; D possibly corresponds to TRBD1 (6 bases). The germline gives CDR1 MNHNY, CDR2 SVGAGI (reference sequence). V was clipped by 3 bases and J by 1 base, with 12 bases between them. The CDR3 has 15 amino acids. The CDR3 nucleotides are TGTGCCAGCAGTTATGAGGGGGACCCGAACACTGAAGCTTTCTTT. Protein sequence: CASSYEGDPNTEAFF.

The chain carries TRBV4-1 and TRBJ2-7; 10 nucleotides align to TRBD2. V shed 0 bases, J shed 2 bases, and the junction held 4 bases outside the gene matches. The germline CDR1 and CDR2 sequences are MGHRA and YSYEKL. There are 16 residues in the CDR3. The CDR3 loop reads CASSQEGTSVPYEQYF. In DNA form, the CDR3 reads TGCGCCAGCAGCCAAGAAGGGACTAGCGTTCCCTACGAGCAGTACTTC.

This rearrangement joins TRBV9 to TRBJ2-7, with D possibly matching TRBD2 (7 bases). CDR1 and CDR2 from the germline V gene are SGDLS and YYNGEE. This CDR3 comprises 15 residues. Between the trimmed V and J ends, which lost 4 bases and 2 bases, there was a span of 16 bases. The CDR3 spells CASSPRGGAPYEQYF. DNA of the CDR3: TGTGCCAGCAGCCCCAGAGGGGGGGCTCCCTACGAGCAGTACTTC.

The CDR3 spells CASSARTGYGYTF. The CDR3 DNA sequence: TGTGCCAGCAGTGCGCGGACAGGTTATGGCTACACCTTC. This chain connects TRBV6-5 to TRBJ1-2, with TRBD1 matching over 7 bases. CDR1 is MNHEY and CDR2 is SVGAGI in the germline V gene. V lost 5 bases, J lost 5 bases, and 5 bases stayed unmatched. The CDR3 sequence is 13 residues long.

The chain joins TRBV5-6 to TRBJ2-1; 9 nucleotides align to TRBD2. V lost 4 bases, J lost 9 bases, and 11 bases stayed unmatched. From germline, CDR1 is SGHDT and CDR2 YYEEEE. The CDR3 has 15 residues. The CDR3 loop is CASSPAAGGPGEQFF. For the CDR3, the DNA is TGTGCCAGCAGCCCCGCCGCGGGGGGGCCGGGTGAGCAGTTCTTC.

This rearrangement joins TRBV7-2 to TRBJ2-5; D unclear. In germline, CDR1 is SGHTA, CDR2 FQGNSA. Trimming removed 1 base at V and 5 bases at J, with 8 bases between. This CDR3 is built from 13 residues. CDR3 residues: CASSLVRRETQYF. In DNA form, the CDR3 reads TGTGCCAGCAGCTTAGTTAGACGGGAGACCCAGTACTTC.